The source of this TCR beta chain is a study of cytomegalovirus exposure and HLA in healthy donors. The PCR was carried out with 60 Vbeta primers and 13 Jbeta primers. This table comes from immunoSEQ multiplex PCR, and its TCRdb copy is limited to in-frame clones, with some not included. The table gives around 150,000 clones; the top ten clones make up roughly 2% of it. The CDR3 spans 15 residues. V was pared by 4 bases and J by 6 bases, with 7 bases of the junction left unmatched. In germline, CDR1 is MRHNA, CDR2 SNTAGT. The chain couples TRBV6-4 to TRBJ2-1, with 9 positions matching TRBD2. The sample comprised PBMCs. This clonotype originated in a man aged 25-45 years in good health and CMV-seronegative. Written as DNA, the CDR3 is TGTGCCAGCAGTGTGGCGGGAGGGCCCCGCAATGAGCAGTTCTTC. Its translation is CASSVAGGPRNEQFF.